This is a list of T cell receptor beta chains from one sample in a study of T cell responses to AZD1222 COVID-19 vaccine. Sequenced by immunoSEQ multiplex PCR; TCRdb stores in-frame clones only, minus some. The data contain around 94,000 clones, about 89% of them singletons. The material was peripheral blood, obtained on day 0 of AZD1222 vaccination. The receptors were sampled from an adult in good health. The CDR3 runs from the conserved cysteine through the conserved F or W. Fields, in order: J gene, V gene, D gene, clone size, CDR3 DNA, CDR3 protein. A D gene is named only where the DNA matches it firmly. Rows may omit the clone size; those that give it use once, few, many or a size class.

>TRBJ2-1|TRBV20-1|NA|NA
TGCAGTGCTAGTCGGGGTAATGAGCAGTTCTTC
CSASRGNEQFF
>TRBJ1-1|TRBV4-1|NA|NA
TGCGCCAGCAGCCAAGCGCCGGGGGGGAACACTGAAGCTTTCTTT
CASSQAPGGNTEAFF
>TRBJ2-7|TRBV10-3|TRBD2|NA
TGTGCCATCAGTGAACCGGGAGGGACTAGCTCCTACGAGCAGTACTTC
CAISEPGGTSSYEQYF
>TRBJ2-5|TRBV7-2|TRBD2|NA
TGTGCCAGCAGCCCAGCCTGGAGCGGGGGGGCTCAGACCCAGTACTTC
CASSPAWSGGAQTQYF
>TRBJ1-5|TRBV6-5|NA|NA
TGTGCCAGCAGTTACTCCTCGGTGAATCAGCCCCAGCATTTT
CASSYSSVNQPQHF
>TRBJ1-2|TRBV9|NA|NA
TGTGCCAGCAGCGACGGGACGGACTATGGCTACACCTTC
CASSDGTDYGYTF
>TRBJ1-1|TRBV5-1|NA|NA
TGCGCCAGCAGTTATCAGGGGATAGACACTGAAGCTTTCTTT
CASSYQGIDTEAFF
>TRBJ1-5|TRBV10-1|NA|NA
TGCGCCAGCAGTGTCGGCGTCAATCAGCCCCAGCATTTT
CASSVGVNQPQHF
>TRBJ1-2|TRBV7-3|TRBD1|NA
TGTGCCAGCAGCGCACAGGGGGTCGGCTACACCTTC
CASSAQGVGYTF
>TRBJ1-1|TRBV19|NA|few
TGTGCCAGTGGCGGACGGTACACTGAAGCTTTCTTT
CASGGRYTEAFF
>TRBJ2-5|TRBV19|NA|NA
TGTGCCAGTAGTATTCGAGGGAGGGAGACCCAGTACTTC
CASSIRGRETQYF
>TRBJ2-1|TRBV6-5|NA|NA
TGTGCCAGCAGTTTCACCGCGCCGCTCAGGGACAATGAGCAGTTCTTC
CASSFTAPLRDNEQFF
>TRBJ2-7|TRBV4-3|NA|NA
TGCGCCAGCAGCCAAGATCTCGGTATAGAAGGAGGCGAGCAGTACTTC
CASSQDLGIEGGEQYF
>TRBJ1-2|TRBV12-3/TRBV12-4|NA|NA
TGTGCCAGCAGCATAGTTTTCAACTATGGCTACACCTTC
CASSIVFNYGYTF
>TRBJ1-6|TRBV6-5|NA|few
TGTGCCAGCAGAGGACAGAGCTATAATTCACCCCTCCACTTT
CASRGQSYNSPLHF
>TRBJ2-3|TRBV5-1|TRBD1|NA
TGCGCCAGCAGCTCGACAGGGTGGGTCACAGATACGCAGTATTTT
CASSSTGWVTDTQYF
>TRBJ1-3|TRBV7-8|NA|NA
TGTGCCAGCAGCCCAGGACAGCGAAACACCATATATTTT
CASSPGQRNTIYF
>TRBJ1-1|TRBV4-3|TRBD1|once
TGCGCCAGCAGCCGAATAACAGGGGGGACTGAAGCTTTCTTT
CASSRITGGTEAFF
>TRBJ2-3|TRBV7-2|NA|NA
TGTGCCAGCCCCCCCTGGGGACTGGCCACAGATACGCAGTATTTT
CASPPWGLATDTQYF
>TRBJ1-2|TRBV25-1|NA|NA
TGTGCCAGCAGTGAATATTCAGGGATTGGCTACACCTTC
CASSEYSGIGYTF
>TRBJ2-6|TRBV5-1|NA|NA
TGCGCCAGCAGCTTGGCGGCCTCTGGGGCCAACGTCCTGACTTTC
CASSLAASGANVLTF
>TRBJ1-1|TRBV19|NA|NA
TGTGCCAGTAGTATAGATGGGCCGCAGGTAATGAACACTGAAGCTTTCTTT
CASSIDGPQVMNTEAFF
>TRBJ1-1|TRBV27|TRBD1|NA
TGTGCCAGCAGTTCCCGTCAGGGGGATGTCGTGACTGAAGCTTTCTTT
CASSSRQGDVVTEAFF
>TRBJ1-2|TRBV5-6|TRBD1|NA
TGTGCCAGCGCCACAGGGGTCTATGGCTACACCTTC
CASATGVYGYTF
>TRBJ1-6|TRBV9|NA|NA
TGTGCCAGTGAGGGGCGCGGCTCACCCCTCCACTTT
CASEGRGSPLHF
>TRBJ1-3|TRBV7-8|NA|NA
TGTGCCAGCAGCCCCCCAGGGACAACAAGGAACACCATATATTTT
CASSPPGTTRNTIYF
>TRBJ1-1|TRBV6-5|NA|NA
TGTGCCAGCAGGCTGACGCAAATGAACACTGAAGCTTTCTTT
CASRLTQMNTEAFF
>TRBJ2-1|TRBV12-5|TRBD1|NA
TGTGCTAGTGGTTTGGGTTCAGGGGGCGCGAGTGAGCAGTTCTTC
CASGLGSGGASEQFF
>TRBJ2-7|TRBV7-2|TRBD1|once
TGTGCCAGCACGCTATGGACAGGGGGCGGGTACGAGCAGTACTTC
CASTLWTGGGYEQYF
>TRBJ2-1|TRBV5-1|TRBD2|NA
TGCGCCAGCAGCTTACTAGCGGGGGCTACCTACAATGAGCAGTTCTTC
CASSLLAGATYNEQFF
>TRBJ1-2|TRBV19|NA|NA
TGTGCCAGTAGAACGACAGGAGACTATGGCTACACCTTC
CASRTTGDYGYTF
>TRBJ1-2|TRBV3-1/TRBV3-2|NA|NA
TGTGCCAGCAGCCTTGGACAGACTATTAGCTACACCTTC
CASSLGQTISYTF
>TRBJ1-5|TRBV19|NA|NA
TGTGCCAGTAGTATGGGGGGCCGCAATCAGCCCCAGCATTTT
CASSMGGRNQPQHF
>TRBJ2-1|TRBV6-2/TRBV6-3|NA|NA
TGTGCCAGCAGTTACTGGGGGTGGCAGTTCTTC
CASSYWGWQFF
>TRBJ2-7|TRBV6-5|NA|NA
TGTGCCAGCAGTTCCTCTGCAGCCGCCCCCTACGAGCAGTACTTC
CASSSSAAAPYEQYF
>TRBJ2-2|TRBV5-4|TRBD2|NA
TGTGCCAGCAGGGCGCGGGGGGTCACCGGGGAGCTGTTTTTT
CASRARGVTGELFF
>TRBJ2-2|TRBV9|TRBD1|NA
TGTGCCAGCAGCCCTAGGACAGGGGTCACCGGGGAGCTGTTTTTT
CASSPRTGVTGELFF
>TRBJ2-3|TRBV4-2|TRBD1|NA
TGTGCCAGCAGCCTACTCGGGACAGGGGTCACAGATACGCAGTATTTT
CASSLLGTGVTDTQYF
>TRBJ1-1|TRBV18|NA|NA
TGTGCCAGCTCACCAACAGTTCAACAGTCTGAAGCTTTCTTT
CASSPTVQQSEAFF
>TRBJ2-7|TRBV29-1|TRBD1|NA
TGCAGCGCCCTGACAGGGTTGAGGAACGAGCAGTACTTC
CSALTGLRNEQYF
>TRBJ1-3|TRBV2|NA|NA
TGTGCCAGCAAGGAGGTTGGAAACACCATATATTTT
CASKEVGNTIYF
>TRBJ2-3|TRBV6-2/TRBV6-3|NA|NA
TGTGCCAGCAGTTTACGACTAGTTGGCGATACGCAGTATTTT
CASSLRLVGDTQYF
>TRBJ2-3|TRBV28|NA|NA
TGTGCCAGCAGTTCGGGGGCGGCCACGCAGTATTTT
CASSSGAATQYF
>TRBJ2-1|TRBV14|NA|NA
TGTGCCAGCAGCATTCGAACCGGGGTCAATGAGCAGTTCTTC
CASSIRTGVNEQFF
>TRBJ2-7|TRBV6-4|TRBD1|NA
TGTGCCAGCAGGGTTGTGGGACAGGGTTGGGCGACCTATTACGAGCAGTACTTC
CASRVVGQGWATYYEQYF
>TRBJ1-2|TRBV11-2|NA|NA
TGTGCCAGCTCCGGGACCGGAACTAACTATGGCTACACCTTC
CASSGTGTNYGYTF
>TRBJ2-6|TRBV6-2/TRBV6-3|NA|NA
TGTGCCAGCAGTTACCCCCTTCAGGCTACTGGGGCCAACGTCCTGACTTTC
CASSYPLQATGANVLTF
>TRBJ1-1|TRBV5-6|TRBD1|NA
TGTGCCAGCAGCCCACCTACCCGGGACAGGCCGAACACTGAAGCTTTCTTT
CASSPPTRDRPNTEAFF
>TRBJ2-3|TRBV19|TRBD1|NA
TGTGCCAGTAGTGATCAGGGGGCGATGGCAGATACGCAGTATTTT
CASSDQGAMADTQYF
>TRBJ2-7|TRBV11-2|NA|NA
TGTGCCAGCAGTTTAGACAGATACGAGCAGTACTTC
CASSLDRYEQYF
>TRBJ2-1|TRBV5-4|TRBD2|NA
TGTGCCAGCACCATTAGCGGGAGACCTAACAATGAGCAGTTCTTC
CASTISGRPNNEQFF
>TRBJ1-1|TRBV6-5|NA|NA
TGTGCCAGCAGTTACTCTACGGCTGAAGCTTTCTTT
CASSYSTAEAFF